This record concerns one TCR beta chain sequence. What it binds is unknown. Time point: newly diagnosed GD, antithyroid drugs for less than 3 months. Extracted PBMC RNA gave rise to the TCR library. Each patient gave roughly 10 milliliters of EDTA-anticoagulated peripheral blood. The data were obtained in a study of regulatory T cells in long-lasting Graves disease. Study findings and constraints: Newly diagnosed patients shared 750 to 1,000 public clonotypes; persistent patients shared around 2,800.

Construction of the TCR beta libraries employed iRepertoire HTBI primers in conjunction with Arm-PCR of CDR3 regions. Each CDR3 protein is one row after TCRdb ran MiXCR on the multiplex PCR reads. This sample yields more than 300,000 distinct CDR3 sequences, of which 15% to 18% are seen a single time; 22% belongs to the top ten. The TCR originated in a female donor with Graves disease. This sample comprised peripheral blood mononuclear cells (PBMCs), obtained at new diagnosis, from a patient treated with antithyroid drugs.

CDR3 sequence reads: CASSPAGGRTGELFF. CDR3 bases: TGTGCCAGCAGTCCAGCGGGGGGCCGCACCGGGGAGCTGTTTTTT. The rearrangement uses TRBV6-2 or TRBV6-3 and TRBJ2-2, with 9 bases aligning to TRBD2. The germline V gene encodes CDR1 MNHEY and CDR2 SVGEGT. V shed 5 bases, J shed 4 bases, and the junction held 5 bases outside the gene matches. CDR3 length: 15 residues.